Listed below are T cell receptor beta chains from one sample, sequenced in a study of blood T cell repertoires in COVID-19. The assay was immunoSEQ multiplex PCR, and TCRdb's table has in-frame clones only and misses some. Here the sample spans about 400,000 clones, around 87% being singletons. The sequenced material came from PBMCs or T cells enriched from blood (not recorded which). The receptors shown here come from a man aged 35 to 55 in a cohort exposed to, infected with or recovered from COVID-19 (not recorded which). Each CDR3 is given with its conserved first and last residue.

v_call cdr3_aa
TRBV7-8 CASSLGGRTEAFF
TRBV20-1 CSASPLAGSRNEQFF
TRBV2 CASRLTRLAGQETQYF
TRBV2 CASSELPNTEAFF
TRBV30 CAWRSAGTYEQYF
TRBV6-2/TRBV6-3 CASSRREGRGEQYF
TRBV18 CASSPGIVNQPQHF
TRBV4-2 CASSQSPGLAGVEQYF
TRBV7-3 CASSPGYGPRGTDTQYF
TRBV6-5 CASSPYAGGRFEQFF
TRBV27 CASSWTGLNTEAFF
TRBV30 CAWSAGEFQPQHF
TRBV27 CASKYRGRGEKLFF
TRBV9 CASSVFPGNTEAFF
TRBV18 CASSPIPPSGIYNEQFF
TRBV27 CASSDRDRAARPQHF
TRBV7-2 CASSPGTGGVAEAFF
TRBV10-2 CASSAQETQYF
TRBV5-5 CASSPGPYSNQPQHF
TRBV30 CAWRHLDTEAFF
TRBV28 CASSLLAVNYGYTF
TRBV7-9 CASSTTGTEAFF
TRBV30 CAWSGGLSQSSADTQYF
TRBV19 CASSDTNRMNTEAFF
TRBV30 CAWSSTGEEPQHF
TRBV5-1 CASSLGRLAGVGGTGELFF
TRBV11-2 CASSLAWTSGKGNEQFF
TRBV19 CASSISSGSTDTQYF
TRBV19 CASSLPGSGPDIQYF